This T cell receptor beta chain is from a study of CD8 T cells in Susac syndrome. Random hexamers served to reverse transcribe roughly 0.5 to 1 ug RNA. TCRdb re-called the immunoSEQ multiplex PCR reads through MiXCR, storing one row per CDR3 protein. The top ten hold approximately 0.17% of the sample, which has some 130,000 distinct CDR3 sequences, just under 95% seen once. Germline CDR1 reads SGDLS; CDR2 reads YYNGEE. Trimming at V came to 4 bases and at J to 6 bases, leaving 16 bases not matched to a gene. The CDR3 is 16 amino acids. The sequence was obtained from a human donor with Susac syndrome. Sequenced material: CD8+ T cells from PBMCs. The chain carries TRBV9 and TRBJ2-7; 7 bases fit TRBD1. The CDR3 is CASSPRTGGQKSEQYF. In DNA form, the CDR3 reads TGTGCCAGCAGCCCTCGGACAGGCGGCCAGAAGAGCGAGCAGTACTTC.